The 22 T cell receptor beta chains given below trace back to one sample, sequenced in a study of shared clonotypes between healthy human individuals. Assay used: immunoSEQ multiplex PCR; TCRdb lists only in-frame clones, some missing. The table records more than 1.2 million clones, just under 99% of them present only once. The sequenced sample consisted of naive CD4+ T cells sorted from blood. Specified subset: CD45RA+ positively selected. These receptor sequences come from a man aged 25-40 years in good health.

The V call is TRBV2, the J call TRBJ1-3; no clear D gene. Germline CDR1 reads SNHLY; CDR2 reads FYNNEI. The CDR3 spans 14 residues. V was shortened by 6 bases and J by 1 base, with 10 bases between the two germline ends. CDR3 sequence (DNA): TGTGCCAGCAGAGCCGGGAATTCTGGAAACACCATATATTTT. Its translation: CASRAGNSGNTIYF.

This chain's CDR3 is CASQGGMGTQYF. The CDR3 DNA reads as TGTGCCTCCCAGGGGGGTATGGGGACCCAGTACTTC. This chain links TRBV28 with TRBJ2-5, with D maybe TRBD1 (7 bases). The CDR3 extends over 12 amino acids. V was cut by 11 bases and J by 7 bases, with 17 bases left in between. Germline V gene sequence: CDR1 MDHEN, CDR2 SYDVKM.

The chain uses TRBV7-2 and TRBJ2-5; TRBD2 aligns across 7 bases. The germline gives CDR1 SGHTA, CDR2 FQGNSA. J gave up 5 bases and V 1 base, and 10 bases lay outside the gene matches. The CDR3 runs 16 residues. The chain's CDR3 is CASSLGRFAGVETQYF. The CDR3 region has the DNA TGTGCCAGCAGCTTAGGTCGATTTGCGGGGGTTGAGACCCAGTACTTC.

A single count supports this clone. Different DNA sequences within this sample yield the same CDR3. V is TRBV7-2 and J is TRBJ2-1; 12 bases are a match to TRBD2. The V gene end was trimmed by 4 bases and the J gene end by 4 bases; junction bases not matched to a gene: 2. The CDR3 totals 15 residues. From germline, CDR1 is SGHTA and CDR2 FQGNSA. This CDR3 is CASSSGLAGYNEQFF. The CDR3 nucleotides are TGTGCCAGCAGCTCCGGACTAGCGGGGTACAATGAGCAGTTCTTC.

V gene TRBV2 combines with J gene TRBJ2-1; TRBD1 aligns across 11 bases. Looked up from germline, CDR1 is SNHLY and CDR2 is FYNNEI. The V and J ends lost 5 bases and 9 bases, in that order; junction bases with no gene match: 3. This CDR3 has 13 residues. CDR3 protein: CASSLGTGGEQFF. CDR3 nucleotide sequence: TGTGCCAGCAGTTTAGGGACAGGGGGTGAGCAGTTCTTC.

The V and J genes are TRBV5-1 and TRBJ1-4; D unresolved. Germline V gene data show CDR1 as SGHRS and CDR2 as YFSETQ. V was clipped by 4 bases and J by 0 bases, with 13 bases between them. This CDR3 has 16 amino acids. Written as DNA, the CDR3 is TGCGCCAGCAGCGCGGCGATCGGGGCAACTAATGAAAAACTGTTTTTT. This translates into CASSAAIGATNEKLFF.

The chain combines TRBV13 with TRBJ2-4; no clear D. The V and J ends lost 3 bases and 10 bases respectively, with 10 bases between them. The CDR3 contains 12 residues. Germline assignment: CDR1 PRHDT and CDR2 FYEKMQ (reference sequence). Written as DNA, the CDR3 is TGTGCCAGCAGCTTGAAGGGATGGATTCAGTACTTC. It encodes CASSLKGWIQYF.

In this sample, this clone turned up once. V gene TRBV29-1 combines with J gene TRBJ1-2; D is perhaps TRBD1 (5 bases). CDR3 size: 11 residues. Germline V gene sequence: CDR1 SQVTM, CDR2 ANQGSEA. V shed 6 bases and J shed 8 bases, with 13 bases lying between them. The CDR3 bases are TGCAGCGTCAGAAGGGGTCTGGGCTACACCTTC. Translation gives CSVRRGLGYTF.

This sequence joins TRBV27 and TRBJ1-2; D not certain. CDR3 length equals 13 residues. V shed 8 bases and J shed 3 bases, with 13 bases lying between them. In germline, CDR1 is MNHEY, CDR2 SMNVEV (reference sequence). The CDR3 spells CASGYGEDYGYTF. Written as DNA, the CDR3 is TGTGCCAGCGGCTACGGTGAGGACTATGGCTACACCTTC.

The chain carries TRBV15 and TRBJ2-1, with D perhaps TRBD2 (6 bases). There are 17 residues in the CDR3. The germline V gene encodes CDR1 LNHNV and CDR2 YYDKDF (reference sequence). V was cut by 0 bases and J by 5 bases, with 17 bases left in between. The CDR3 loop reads CATSRDRGTSSDNEQFF. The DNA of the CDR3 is TGTGCCACCAGCAGAGATAGGGGAACTAGCTCAGACAATGAGCAGTTCTTC. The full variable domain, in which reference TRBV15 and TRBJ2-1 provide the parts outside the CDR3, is DAMVIQNPRYQVTQFGKPVTLSCSQTLNHNVMYWYQQKSSQAPKLLFHYYDKDFNNEADTPDNFQSRRPNTSFCFLDIRSPGLGDTAMYLCATSRDRGTSSDNEQFFGPGTRLTVL.

The CDR3 bases are TGCGCCAGCAGCTTCGGATTAGGGTCGTGGCAGCGGGAGAGTGAGCAGTTCTTC. Its protein product is CASSFGLGSWQRESEQFF. This sequence joins TRBV5-1 and TRBJ2-1; 8 nucleotides agree with TRBD2. This CDR3 contains 18 residues. J lost 9 bases, V lost 2 bases, and 19 bases had no gene match. Germline CDR1 reads SGHRS; CDR2 reads YFSETQ. The variable domain in full, with the rest retrieved from reference TRBV5-1 and TRBJ2-1, is KAGVTQTPRYLIKTRGQQVTLSCSPISGHRSVSWYQQTPGQGLQFLFEYFSETQRNKGNFPGRFSGRQFSNSRSEMNVSTLELGDSALYLCASSFGLGSWQRESEQFFGPGTRLTVL.

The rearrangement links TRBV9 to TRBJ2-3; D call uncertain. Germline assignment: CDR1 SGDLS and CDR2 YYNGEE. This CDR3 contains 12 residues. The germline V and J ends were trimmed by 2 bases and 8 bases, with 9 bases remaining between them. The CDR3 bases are TGTGCCAGCAGCGTCGTAAGTGGTACGCAGTATTTT. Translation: CASSVVSGTQYF.

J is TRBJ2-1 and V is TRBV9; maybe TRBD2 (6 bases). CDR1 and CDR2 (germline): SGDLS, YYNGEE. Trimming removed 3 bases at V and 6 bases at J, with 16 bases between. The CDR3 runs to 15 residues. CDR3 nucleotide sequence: TGTGCCAGCAGCGGGGCCGGGACTTCCCCCAATGAGCAGTTCTTC. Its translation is CASSGAGTSPNEQFF.

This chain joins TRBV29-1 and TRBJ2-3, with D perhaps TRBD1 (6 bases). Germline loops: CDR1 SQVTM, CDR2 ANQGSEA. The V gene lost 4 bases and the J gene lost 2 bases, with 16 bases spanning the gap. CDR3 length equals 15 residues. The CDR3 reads CSVGGRQATTDTQYF. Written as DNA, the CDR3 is TGCAGCGTTGGGGGCCGACAGGCCACCACAGATACGCAGTATTTT.

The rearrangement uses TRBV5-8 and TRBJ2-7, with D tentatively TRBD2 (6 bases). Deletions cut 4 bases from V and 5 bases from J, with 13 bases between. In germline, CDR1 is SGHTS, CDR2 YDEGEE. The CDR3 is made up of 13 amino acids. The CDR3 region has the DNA TGTGCCAGCAGCACCCTACTAGCCCACGAGCAGTACTTC. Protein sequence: CASSTLLAHEQYF.

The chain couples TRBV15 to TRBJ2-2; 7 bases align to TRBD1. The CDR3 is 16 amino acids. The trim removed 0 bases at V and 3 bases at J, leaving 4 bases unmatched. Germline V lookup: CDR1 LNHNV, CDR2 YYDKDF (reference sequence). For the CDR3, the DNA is TGTGCCACCAGCAGAGATAGGGGACAGCACACCGGGGAGCTGTTTTTT. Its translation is CATSRDRGQHTGELFF.

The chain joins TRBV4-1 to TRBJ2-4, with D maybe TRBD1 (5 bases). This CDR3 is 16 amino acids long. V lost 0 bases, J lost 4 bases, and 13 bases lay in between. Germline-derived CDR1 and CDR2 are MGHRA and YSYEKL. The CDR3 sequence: CASSQESRQPKNIQYF. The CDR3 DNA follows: TGCGCCAGCAGCCAAGAATCGCGACAGCCTAAAAACATTCAGTACTTC.

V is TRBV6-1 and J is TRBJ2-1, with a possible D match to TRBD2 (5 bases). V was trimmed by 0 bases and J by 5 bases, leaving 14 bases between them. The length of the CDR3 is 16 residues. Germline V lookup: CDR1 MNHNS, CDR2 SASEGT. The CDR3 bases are TGTGCCAGCAGTGAAGCCCCGGCTAGCCGAGACAATGAGCAGTTCTTC. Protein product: CASSEAPASRDNEQFF.

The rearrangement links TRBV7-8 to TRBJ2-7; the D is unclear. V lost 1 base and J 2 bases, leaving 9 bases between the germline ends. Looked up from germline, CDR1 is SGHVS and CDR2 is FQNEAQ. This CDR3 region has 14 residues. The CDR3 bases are TGTGCCAGCAGCTTAGTTGGGAAGGCCTACGAGCAGTACTTC. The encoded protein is CASSLVGKAYEQYF.

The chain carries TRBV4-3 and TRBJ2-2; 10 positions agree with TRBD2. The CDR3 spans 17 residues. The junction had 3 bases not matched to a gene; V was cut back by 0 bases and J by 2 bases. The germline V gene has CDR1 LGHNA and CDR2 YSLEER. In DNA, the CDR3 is TGCGCCAGCAGCCAAGAGGGACTAGCGAGTAACACCGGGGAGCTGTTTTTT. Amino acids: CASSQEGLASNTGELFF.

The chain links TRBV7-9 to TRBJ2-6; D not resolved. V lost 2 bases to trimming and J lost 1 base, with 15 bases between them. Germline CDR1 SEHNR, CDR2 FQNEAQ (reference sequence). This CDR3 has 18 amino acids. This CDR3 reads CASSLWAGHPSGANVLTF. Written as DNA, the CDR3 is TGTGCCAGCAGCTTATGGGCCGGGCACCCTTCTGGGGCCAACGTCCTGACTTTC.

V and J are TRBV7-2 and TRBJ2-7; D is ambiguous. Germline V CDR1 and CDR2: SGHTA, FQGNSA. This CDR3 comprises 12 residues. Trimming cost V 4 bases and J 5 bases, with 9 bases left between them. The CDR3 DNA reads TGTGCCAGCAGCTCTTTCGGAAACGAGCAGTACTTC. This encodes CASSSFGNEQYF. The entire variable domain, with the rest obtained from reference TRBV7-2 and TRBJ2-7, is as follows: GAGVSQSPSNKVTEKGKDVELRCDPISGHTALYWYRQSLGQGLEFLIYFQGNSAPDKSGLPSDRFSAERTGGSVSTLTIQRTQQEDSAVYLCASSSFGNEQYFGPGTRLTVT.